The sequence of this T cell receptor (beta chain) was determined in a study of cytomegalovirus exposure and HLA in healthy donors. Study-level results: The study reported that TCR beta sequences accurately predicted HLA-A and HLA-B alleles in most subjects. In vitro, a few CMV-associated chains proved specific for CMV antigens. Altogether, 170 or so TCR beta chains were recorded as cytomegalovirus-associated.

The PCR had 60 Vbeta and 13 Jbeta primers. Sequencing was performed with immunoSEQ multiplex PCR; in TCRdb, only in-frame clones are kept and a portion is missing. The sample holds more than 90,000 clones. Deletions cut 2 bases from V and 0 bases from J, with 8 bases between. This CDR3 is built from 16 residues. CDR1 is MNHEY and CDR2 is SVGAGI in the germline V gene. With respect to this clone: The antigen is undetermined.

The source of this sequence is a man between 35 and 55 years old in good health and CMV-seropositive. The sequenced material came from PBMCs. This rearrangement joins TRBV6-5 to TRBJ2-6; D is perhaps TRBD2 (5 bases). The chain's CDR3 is CASSYDGLSGANVLTF. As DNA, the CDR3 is TGTGCCAGCAGTTACGACGGACTCTCTGGGGCCAACGTCCTGACTTTC.